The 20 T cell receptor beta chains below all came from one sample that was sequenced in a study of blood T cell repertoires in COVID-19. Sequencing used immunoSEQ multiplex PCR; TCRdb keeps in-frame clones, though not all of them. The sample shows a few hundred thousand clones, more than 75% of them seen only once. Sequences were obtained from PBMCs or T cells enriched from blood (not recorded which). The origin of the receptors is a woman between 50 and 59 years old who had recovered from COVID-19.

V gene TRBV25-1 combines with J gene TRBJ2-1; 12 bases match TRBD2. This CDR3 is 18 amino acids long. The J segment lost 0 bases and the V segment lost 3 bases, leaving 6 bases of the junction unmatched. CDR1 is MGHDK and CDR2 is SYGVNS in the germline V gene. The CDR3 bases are TGTGCCAGCAGTGATCCGGGACTAGCGGGTAACTCCTACAATGAGCAGTTCTTC. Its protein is CASSDPGLAGNSYNEQFF.

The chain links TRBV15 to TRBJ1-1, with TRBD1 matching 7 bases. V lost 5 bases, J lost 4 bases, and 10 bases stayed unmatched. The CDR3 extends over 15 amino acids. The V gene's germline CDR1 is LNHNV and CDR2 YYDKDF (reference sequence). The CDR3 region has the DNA TGTGCCACCAGCTCCCAGACAGGGCGGAGCACTGAAGCTTTCTTT. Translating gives CATSSQTGRSTEAFF.

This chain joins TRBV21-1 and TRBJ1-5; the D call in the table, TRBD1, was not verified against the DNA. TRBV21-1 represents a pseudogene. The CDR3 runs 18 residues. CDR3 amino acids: CASSKESTGADSNQPQHF. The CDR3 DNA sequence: TGTGCCAGCAGCAAAGAGTCGACAGGGGCCGATAGCAATCAGCCCCAGCATTTT.

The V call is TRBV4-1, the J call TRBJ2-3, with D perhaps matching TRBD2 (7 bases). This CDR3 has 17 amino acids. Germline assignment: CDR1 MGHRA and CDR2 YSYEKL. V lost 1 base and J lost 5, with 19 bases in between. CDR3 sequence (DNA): TGCGCCAGCAGCCAAGCCAAGGGGGGGGGCGGTGTAGATACGCAGTATTTT. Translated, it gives CASSQAKGGGGVDTQYF.

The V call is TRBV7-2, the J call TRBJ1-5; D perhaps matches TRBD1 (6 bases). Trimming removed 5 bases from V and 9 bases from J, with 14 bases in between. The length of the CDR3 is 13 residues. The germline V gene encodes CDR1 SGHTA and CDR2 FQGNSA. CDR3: CASSPRQDRPQHF. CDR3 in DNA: TGTGCCAGCAGCCCGCGACAGGATCGGCCCCAGCATTTT. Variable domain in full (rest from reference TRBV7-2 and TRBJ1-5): GAGVSQSPSNKVTEKGKDVELRCDPISGHTALYWYRQSLGQGLEFLIYFQGNSAPDKSGLPSDRFSAERTGGSVSTLTIQRTQQEDSAVYLCASSPRQDRPQHFGDGTRLSIL.

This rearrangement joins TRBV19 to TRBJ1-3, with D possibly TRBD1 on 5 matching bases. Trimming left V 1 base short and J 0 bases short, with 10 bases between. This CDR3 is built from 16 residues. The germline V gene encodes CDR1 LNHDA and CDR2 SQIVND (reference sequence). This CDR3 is CASSIAPGLSGNTIYF. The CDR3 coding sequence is TGTGCCAGTAGTATAGCTCCAGGGCTCTCTGGAAACACCATATATTTT.

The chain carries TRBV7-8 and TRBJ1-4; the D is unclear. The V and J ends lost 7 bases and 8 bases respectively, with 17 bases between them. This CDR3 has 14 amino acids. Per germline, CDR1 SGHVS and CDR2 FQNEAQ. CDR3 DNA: TGTGCCAGCAACCAAGGAGGTCTTGGGGAAAAACTGTTTTTT. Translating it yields CASNQGGLGEKLFF.

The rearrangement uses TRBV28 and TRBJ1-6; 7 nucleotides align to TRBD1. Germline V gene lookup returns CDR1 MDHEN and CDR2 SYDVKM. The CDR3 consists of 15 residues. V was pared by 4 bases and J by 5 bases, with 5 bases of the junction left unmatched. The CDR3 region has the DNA TGTGCCAGCAGTTACCCACAGGGGAATAATTCACCCCTCCACTTT. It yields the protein CASSYPQGNNSPLHF.

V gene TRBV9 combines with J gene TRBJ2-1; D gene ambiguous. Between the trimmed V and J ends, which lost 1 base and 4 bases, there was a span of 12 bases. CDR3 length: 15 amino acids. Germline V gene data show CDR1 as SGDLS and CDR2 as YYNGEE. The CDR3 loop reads CASSVRVQEYNEQFF. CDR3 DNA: TGTGCCAGCAGCGTACGAGTGCAGGAATACAATGAGCAGTTCTTC.

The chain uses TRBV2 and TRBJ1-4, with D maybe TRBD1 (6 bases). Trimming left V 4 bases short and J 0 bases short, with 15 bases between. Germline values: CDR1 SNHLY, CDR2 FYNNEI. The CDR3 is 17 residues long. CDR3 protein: CASSAGQLVATNEKLFF. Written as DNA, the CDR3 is TGTGCCAGCAGTGCCGGACAGCTAGTTGCAACTAATGAAAAACTGTTTTTT.

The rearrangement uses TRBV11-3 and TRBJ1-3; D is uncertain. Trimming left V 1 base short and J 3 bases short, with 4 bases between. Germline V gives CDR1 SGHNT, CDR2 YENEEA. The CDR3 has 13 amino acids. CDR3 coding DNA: TGTGCCAGCAGCTTAGGAGGTGGAAACACCATATATTTT. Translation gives CASSLGGGNTIYF.

The CDR3 spells CASSQDSEQPQHF. The CDR3 region has the DNA TGCGCCAGCAGCCAAGACTCGGAGCAGCCCCAGCATTTT. The chain couples TRBV4-1 to TRBJ1-5; no definite D call. Germline lookup yields CDR1 MGHRA and CDR2 YSYEKL. Trimming pared 0 bases from V and 7 bases from J, leaving 7 bases between. This CDR3 region has 13 residues.

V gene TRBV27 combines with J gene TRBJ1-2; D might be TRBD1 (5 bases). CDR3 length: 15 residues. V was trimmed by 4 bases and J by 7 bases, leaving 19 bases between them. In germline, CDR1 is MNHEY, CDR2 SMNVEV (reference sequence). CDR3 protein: CASSYSGTGGAGYTF. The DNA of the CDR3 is TGTGCCAGCAGTTATTCCGGGACGGGAGGTGCTGGCTACACCTTC.

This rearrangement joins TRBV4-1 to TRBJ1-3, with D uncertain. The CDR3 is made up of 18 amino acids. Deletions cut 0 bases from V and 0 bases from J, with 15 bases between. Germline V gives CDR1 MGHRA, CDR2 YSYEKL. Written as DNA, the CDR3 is TGCGCCAGCAGCCAAGAGGAAGAGTGGGAGAGCTCTGGAAACACCATATATTTT. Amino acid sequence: CASSQEEEWESSGNTIYF.

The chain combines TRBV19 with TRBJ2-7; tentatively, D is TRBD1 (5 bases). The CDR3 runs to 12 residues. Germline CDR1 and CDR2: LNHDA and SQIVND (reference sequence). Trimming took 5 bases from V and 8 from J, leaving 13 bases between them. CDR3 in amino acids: CASSASGFQQYF. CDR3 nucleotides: TGTGCCAGTAGTGCCTCAGGGTTTCAGCAGTACTTC.

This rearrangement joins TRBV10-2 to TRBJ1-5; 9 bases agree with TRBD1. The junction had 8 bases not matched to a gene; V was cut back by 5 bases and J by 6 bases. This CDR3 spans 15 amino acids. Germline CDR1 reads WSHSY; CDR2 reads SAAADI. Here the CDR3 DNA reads TGCGCCAGCAGTATGTCGGACAGGGGCGTTCAGCCCCAGCATTTT. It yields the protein CASSMSDRGVQPQHF.

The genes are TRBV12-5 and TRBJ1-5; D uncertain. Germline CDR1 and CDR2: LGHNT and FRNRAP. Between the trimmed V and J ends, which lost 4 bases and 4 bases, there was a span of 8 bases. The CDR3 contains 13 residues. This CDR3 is CASGYTANQPQHF. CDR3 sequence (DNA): TGTGCTAGTGGTTATACAGCTAATCAGCCCCAGCATTTT.

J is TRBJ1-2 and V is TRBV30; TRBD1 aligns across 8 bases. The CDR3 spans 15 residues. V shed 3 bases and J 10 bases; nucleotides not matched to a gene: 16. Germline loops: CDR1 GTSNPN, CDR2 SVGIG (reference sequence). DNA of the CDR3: TGTGCCTGGAGAACGAGGGATTCGGACAGGGCTGACTACACCTTC. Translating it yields CAWRTRDSDRADYTF.

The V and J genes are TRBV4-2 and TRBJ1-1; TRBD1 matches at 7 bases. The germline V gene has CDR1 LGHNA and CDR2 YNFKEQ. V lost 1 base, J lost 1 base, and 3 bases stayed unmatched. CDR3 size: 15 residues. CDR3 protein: CASSQATGANTEAFF. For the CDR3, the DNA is TGTGCCAGCAGCCAAGCAACAGGGGCGAACACTGAAGCTTTCTTT.

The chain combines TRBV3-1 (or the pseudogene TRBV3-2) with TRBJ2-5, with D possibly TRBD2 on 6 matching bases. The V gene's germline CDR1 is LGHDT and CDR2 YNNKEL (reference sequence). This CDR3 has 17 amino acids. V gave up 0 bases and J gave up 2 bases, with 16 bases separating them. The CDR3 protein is CASSQEPPGGTQETQYF. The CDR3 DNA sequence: TGTGCCAGCAGCCAAGAACCCCCAGGAGGGACTCAAGAGACCCAGTACTTC.